What follows are 9 T cell receptor beta chains derived from one specimen sequenced in a study of blood T cell repertoires in COVID-19. Only in-frame clones appear in the TCRdb table, and some are missing; sequencing was by immunoSEQ multiplex PCR. The sample lists 55,000 to 65,000 clones; 80% to 90% were seen once. Sequenced input: peripheral blood. All receptors come from a man in his fifties or sixties with COVID-19, enrolled during active disease.

The rearrangement uses TRBV18 and TRBJ2-5; possibly TRBD1 for D (5 bases). Germline V lookup: CDR1 KGHSH, CDR2 LQKENI. This CDR3 is built from 14 residues. With 3 bases removed from V and 1 base from J, the gap between germline ends came to 9 bases. CDR3 bases: TGTGCCAGCTCACCCCTGGACATCCAAGAGACCCAGTACTTC. Its translation is CASSPLDIQETQYF.

For the CDR3, the DNA is TGTGCCAGCAGCTCGGACAGGCAGAGCTCCTACGAGCAGTACTTC. Translated: CASSSDRQSSYEQYF. This rearrangement joins TRBV11-2 to TRBJ2-7; 7 nucleotides line up with TRBD1. This CDR3 contains 15 residues. The trim removed 4 bases at V and 0 bases at J, leaving 6 bases unmatched. Germline V gene lookup returns CDR1 SGHAT and CDR2 FQNNGV.

This clone was counted once. The rearrangement joins TRBV4-2 to TRBJ2-7; D gene unclear. From germline, CDR1 is LGHNA and CDR2 YNFKEQ. Trimming took 4 bases from V and 3 from J, leaving 10 bases between them. This CDR3 comprises 13 residues. CDR3 bases: TGTGCCAGCAGCCTACGAGAGAGCTACGAGCAGTACTTC. Protein sequence: CASSLRESYEQYF.

The chain's CDR3 is CASSLLGERIYEQYF. DNA for the CDR3: TGTGCCAGCAGCTTGTTAGGAGAGAGAATCTACGAGCAGTACTTC. The chain combines TRBV5-6 with TRBJ2-7, with D unresolved. Germline CDR1 and CDR2: SGHDT and YYEEEE. Trimming removed 1 base from V and 3 bases from J, with 14 bases in between. This CDR3 comprises 15 residues. Using reference TRBV5-6 and TRBJ2-7 for the parts outside the CDR3, the full variable domain is DAGVTQSPTHLIKTRGQQVTLRCSPKSGHDTVSWYQQALGQGPQFIFQYYEEEERQRGNFPDRFSGHQFPNYSSELNVNALLLGDSALYLCASSLLGERIYEQYFGPGTRLTVT.

This clone is medium-sized in the sample. This chain links TRBV21-1 with TRBJ1-5; the listed D gene, TRBD1, was not tested against the DNA. TRBV21-1 is shown as a pseudogene. The CDR3 sequence is 14 residues long. CDR3 sequence: CASSKNPGGQPQHF. CDR3 coding DNA: TGTGCCAGCAGCAAAAATCCAGGGGGCCAGCCCCAGCATTTT.

V and J are TRBV4-3 and TRBJ1-3; D unclear. Germline V gene lookup returns CDR1 LGHNA and CDR2 YSLEER. V lost 4 bases and J lost 3, with 13 bases in between. This CDR3 is 15 amino acids long. This CDR3 reads CASSRKQVRGNTIYF. CDR3 bases: TGCGCCAGCAGCCGGAAGCAGGTTCGTGGAAACACCATATATTTT.

In its sample, this clone was seen once. The chain recombines TRBV7-2 with TRBJ2-1; 8 nucleotides agree with TRBD1. V shed 5 bases, J shed 6 bases, and the junction held 9 bases outside the gene matches. The CDR3 sequence is 15 residues long. The germline V gene has CDR1 SGHTA and CDR2 FQGNSA. The CDR3, as DNA: TGTGCCAGCAGCCAACGGACAGGGATTGGCAATGAGCAGTTCTTC. Protein product: CASSQRTGIGNEQFF.

This clone was seen more than once but under ten times. The chain recombines TRBV5-5 with TRBJ2-5; 8 nucleotides line up with TRBD1. CDR1 is SGHKS, CDR2 YYEKEE, per germline (reference sequence). CDR3 length: 14 residues. V lost 2 bases, J lost 5 bases, and 5 bases stayed unmatched. CDR3: CASSFQGATETQYF. For the CDR3, the DNA is TGTGCCAGCAGCTTCCAGGGGGCTACGGAGACCCAGTACTTC.

The chain is built from TRBV3-1 (or the pseudogene TRBV3-2) and TRBJ1-5, with a possible D match to TRBD1 (5 bases). The CDR3 loop spans 14 amino acids. Per germline, CDR1 LGHDT and CDR2 YNNKEL (reference sequence). V was pared by 4 bases and J by 0 bases, with 7 bases between. The CDR3 region has the DNA TGTGCCAGCAGCCGGGGGGATAGCAATCAGCCCCAGCATTTT. Translating it yields CASSRGDSNQPQHF.